This T cell receptor (beta chain) was identified during a study of cytomegalovirus exposure and HLA in healthy donors. Study in general: From some 180 million T cells, an earlier analysis saw approximately 110 million unique TCR beta sequences. General study points: The majority of CMV-associated TCR beta chains were reported as apparently HLA-restricted in a later analysis.

Researchers ran the PCR with 60 Vbeta and 13 Jbeta primers. Data came from immunoSEQ multiplex PCR; TCRdb stores just in-frame clones and leaves some out. The sample lists about 130,000 clones, 81% seen once, with under 5% in the top ten. Remarks on this clone: As yet, its antigen is unknown.

With 3 bases clipped from V and 2 bases from J, the junction kept 4 bases outside the gene matches. Germline assignment: CDR1 MNHEY and CDR2 SMNVEV (reference sequence). CDR3 length: 15 residues. The gene calls are TRBV27 and TRBJ2-7, with 10 positions matching TRBD2. Sequenced sample: PBMCs. This receptor was obtained from a man aged 18 to 29 in good health and CMV-seropositive. Written as DNA, the CDR3 is TGTGCCAGCAGTTTTTTAGCGGGGGGACCCTACGAGCAGTACTTC. As protein: CASSFLAGGPYEQYF.